Below are 30 T cell receptor beta chains sequenced from a single sample in a study of cytomegalovirus exposure and HLA in healthy donors. A multiplex PCR was run with 60 Vbeta primers and 13 Jbeta primers. The protocol was immunoSEQ multiplex PCR, while the TCRdb copy is restricted to in-frame clones and leaves out a portion. In the table there are 35,000 to 50,000 clones, 55% to 75% of which are singletons. Sequencing used PBMCs. The receptor set was obtained from a man in his fifties or sixties in good health and CMV-seropositive.

The V gene is TRBV21-1, the J gene TRBJ2-5; the table's TRBD2 call for D was not verified on the DNA. TRBV21-1 is a known pseudogene. CDR3 length equals 17 residues. As DNA, the CDR3 is TGTGCCAGCAGCTCCTATAGCGGGAGGGCCAGCCGGTTGACCCAGTACTTC. Translation: CASSSYSGRASRLTQYF.

By share, this clone ranks as medium-sized. V is TRBV7-2 and J is TRBJ2-1; 12 bases match TRBD2. Germline assignment: CDR1 SGHTA and CDR2 FQGNSA. The junction had 12 bases not matched to a gene; V was cut back by 3 bases and J by 6 bases. CDR3 length: 18 residues. The CDR3 loop is CASSLSWASGRAFNEQFF. As DNA, the CDR3 is TGTGCCAGCAGCTTGAGTTGGGCTAGCGGGAGGGCTTTCAATGAGCAGTTCTTC. Full variable domain (outside the CDR3, taken from reference TRBV7-2 and TRBJ2-1): GAGVSQSPSNKVTEKGKDVELRCDPISGHTALYWYRQSLGQGLEFLIYFQGNSAPDKSGLPSDRFSAERTGGSVSTLTIQRTQQEDSAVYLCASSLSWASGRAFNEQFFGPGTRLTVL.

This chain connects TRBV7-2 to TRBJ2-3; D not resolved. Trimming removed 3 bases at V and 3 bases at J, with 13 bases between. This CDR3 spans 15 amino acids. From germline, CDR1 is SGHTA and CDR2 FQGNSA. CDR3 loop: CASSFILSRTDTQYF. The CDR3, as DNA: TGTGCCAGCAGCTTTATTCTCTCTCGGACAGATACGCAGTATTTT.

This clone was detected a few times. This sequence joins TRBV7-3 and TRBJ2-1; 7 nucleotides align to TRBD2. J was trimmed by 5 bases and V by 1 base; bases with no gene match: 2. The CDR3 spans 14 residues. Germline V gives CDR1 SGHTA, CDR2 FQGTGA. The CDR3 sequence: CASSLSGRNNEQFF. CDR3 nucleotide sequence: TGTGCCAGCAGCTTAAGCGGGAGAAACAATGAGCAGTTCTTC.

The CDR3 DNA follows: TGTGCCAGCAGCCCACTAGCGGGAGAAGGCGATGAGCAGTTCTTC. It codes for CASSPLAGEGDEQFF. The gene calls are TRBV4-2 and TRBJ2-1; the match to TRBD2 covers 11 bases. This CDR3 has 15 amino acids. The junction had 7 bases not matched to a gene; V was cut back by 4 bases and J by 8 bases. Germline CDR1 LGHNA, CDR2 YNFKEQ.

This clone was counted a few times. J is TRBJ2-4 and V is TRBV19; 8 positions match TRBD2. The J segment lost 4 bases and the V segment lost 6 bases, leaving 5 bases of the junction unmatched. Per the germline V gene, CDR1 is LNHDA and CDR2 is SQIVND (reference sequence). CDR3 length: 14 amino acids. The CDR3 DNA follows: TGTGCCAGTAGCGCGGGGGGTGGGAAAAACATTCAGTACTTC. Amino acids: CASSAGGGKNIQYF.

This clone was seen once. The genes are TRBV28 and TRBJ2-5; TRBD1 agrees at 7 bases. After removal of 6 bases from V and 4 bases from J, the junction contained 14 bases not matched to a gene. The CDR3 loop spans 16 amino acids. Germline CDR1 MDHEN, CDR2 SYDVKM. The CDR3 DNA follows: TGTGCCAGCAGCCTCCTGACAGGGAAAGGGGGAGAGACCCAGTACTTC. Translated: CASSLLTGKGGETQYF.

V gene TRBV7-9 combines with J gene TRBJ2-2; TRBD2 aligns across 12 bases. The CDR3 is 17 amino acids. In germline, CDR1 is SEHNR, CDR2 FQNEAQ (reference sequence). Trimming cost V 7 bases and J 6 bases; bases outside gene matches: 12. The CDR3 protein is CASNPARLAGVSGELFF. CDR3 nucleotides: TGTGCCAGCAACCCAGCCCGACTAGCGGGAGTCTCCGGGGAGCTGTTTTTT.

This chain connects TRBV28 to TRBJ2-7; D not certain. Trimming stripped 3 bases from V and 3 bases from J, with 6 bases between. Germline lookup yields CDR1 MDHEN and CDR2 SYDVKM. The CDR3 has 12 residues. This CDR3 is CASSLFSYEQYF. Here the CDR3 DNA reads TGTGCCAGCAGTTTGTTTAGCTACGAGCAGTACTTC.

CDR3 DNA sequence: TGCGCCAGCAGCCAGGGACAATCTGATAATGAAAAACTGTTTTTT. Translating gives CASSQGQSDNEKLFF. The chain employs TRBV5-1 and TRBJ1-4; D possibly corresponds to TRBD1 (6 bases). CDR1 and CDR2 (germline): SGHRS, YFSETQ. Trimming pared 4 bases from V and 4 bases from J, leaving 14 bases between. There are 15 residues in the CDR3.

This clone was seen just once. The rearrangement uses TRBV11-2 and TRBJ1-1; 7 bases line up with TRBD1. This CDR3 contains 14 residues. V dropped 2 bases and J dropped 7; count of bases not matched to a gene: 7. Germline V lookup: CDR1 SGHAT, CDR2 FQNNGV. The CDR3 sequence is CASSLNRDSYEAFF. CDR3 coding DNA: TGTGCCAGCAGCTTAAACCGGGACAGCTATGAAGCTTTCTTT.

The chain joins TRBV11-2 to TRBJ2-5; 7 bases agree with TRBD1. Near its end, the DNA agrees better with TRBJ2-7, so the J call may be wrong. From germline, CDR1 is SGHAT and CDR2 FQNNGV. The CDR3 length is 15 residues. This chain's CDR3 is CASSLVAGGRYEQYF. DNA for the CDR3: TGTGCCAGCAGCTTAGTGGCAGGGGGACGGTACGAGCAGTACTTC.

This clone was seen a handful of times. The chain uses TRBV27 and TRBJ1-1, with 8 bases fitting TRBD1. CDR3 length: 14 amino acids. The ends lost 4 bases at V and 0 bases at J; junction bases unmatched: 1. The germline V gene has CDR1 MNHEY and CDR2 SMNVEV (reference sequence). For the CDR3, the DNA is TGTGCCAGCAGTTGGGACAGGTTGAACACTGAAGCTTTCTTT. Its protein is CASSWDRLNTEAFF.

To note about this clone: One end of the junction fails to match germline, which may point to a read error. The chain carries TRBV10-3 and TRBJ2-1, with TRBD2 matching over 8 bases. Germline V CDR1 and CDR2: ENHRY, SYGVKD. The CDR3 is made up of 19 amino acids. In nucleotides, the CDR3 is TGTACCATCAGTGAGTCGAGTTTGGTCAGCGGGAGAGAGGACAATGAGCAGTTCTTC. Its translation is CTISESSLVSGREDNEQFF.

The rearrangement uses TRBV4-2 and TRBJ2-7, with 7 bases lining up with TRBD2. The CDR3 has 15 residues. The ends lost 1 base at V and 2 bases at J; junction bases unmatched: 5. From germline, CDR1 is LGHNA and CDR2 YNFKEQ. In DNA form, the CDR3 reads TGTGCCAGCAGCCAAGCTTCCGGGACTACCTACGAGCAGTACTTC. It specifies CASSQASGTTYEQYF.

The rearrangement joins TRBV9 to TRBJ2-3; TRBD1 aligns across 9 bases. The junction had 11 bases not matched to a gene; V was cut back by 0 bases and J by 0 bases. The germline gives CDR1 SGDLS, CDR2 YYNGEE. This CDR3 contains 19 residues. In DNA form, the CDR3 reads TGTGCCAGCAGCGTAGAACGGGGGACAGGGCATTCTAGCACAGATACGCAGTATTTT. Residues: CASSVERGTGHSSTDTQYF.

The J gene is TRBJ2-3, the V gene TRBV7-3; possibly TRBD2 for D (6 bases). The length of the CDR3 is 13 residues. V was shortened by 1 base and J by 5 bases, with 7 bases between the two germline ends. The germline CDR1 and CDR2 sequences are SGHTA and FQGTGA. The CDR3 DNA sequence: TGTGCCAGCAGCTTAAGCGGGATAGATACGCAGTATTTT. As protein: CASSLSGIDTQYF.

The genes are TRBV15 and TRBJ2-2; D not resolved. The V end was cut by 1 base, the J end by 2 bases, with 5 bases between. In germline, CDR1 is LNHNV, CDR2 YYDKDF (reference sequence). CDR3 length: 14 residues. For the CDR3, the DNA is TGTGCCACCAGCAGAGGAACAAACACCGGGGAGCTGTTTTTT. Translated, it gives CATSRGTNTGELFF. Full variable domain (outside the CDR3, taken from reference TRBV15 and TRBJ2-2): DAMVIQNPRYQVTQFGKPVTLSCSQTLNHNVMYWYQQKSSQAPKLLFHYYDKDFNNEADTPDNFQSRRPNTSFCFLDIRSPGLGDTAMYLCATSRGTNTGELFFGEGSRLTVL.

CDR3 sequence (DNA): TGTGCCAGCAGCAACTTTGAGACCCAGTACTTC. Amino acids: CASSNFETQYF. The chain employs TRBV7-2 and TRBJ2-5; D remains unclear. Trimming stripped 5 bases from V and 5 bases from J, with 6 bases between. There are 11 residues in the CDR3. CDR1 is SGHTA, CDR2 FQGNSA, per germline. The whole variable domain, remainder taken from reference TRBV7-2 and TRBJ2-5, is GAGVSQSPSNKVTEKGKDVELRCDPISGHTALYWYRQSLGQGLEFLIYFQGNSAPDKSGLPSDRFSAERTGGSVSTLTIQRTQQEDSAVYLCASSNFETQYFGPGTRLLVL.

The J gene is TRBJ2-1, the V gene TRBV6-5, with TRBD2 matching 12 bases. Losses at the gene ends were 8 bases for V and 3 bases for J; bases not matched to a gene: 2. CDR1 and CDR2 (germline): MNHEY, SVGAGI. This CDR3 has 14 residues. The CDR3 here is CASWTSGIYNEQFF. Here the CDR3 DNA reads TGTGCCAGCTGGACTAGCGGGATCTACAATGAGCAGTTCTTC.

V is TRBV19 and J is TRBJ2-1, with 13 bases lining up with TRBD2. The germline V gene encodes CDR1 LNHDA and CDR2 SQIVND (reference sequence). Trimming at V came to 6 bases and at J to 2 bases, leaving 4 bases not matched to a gene. The CDR3 consists of 16 residues. The CDR3 spells CASSTGLAGTYNEQFF. The CDR3 DNA reads TGTGCCAGTAGCACGGGACTAGCGGGGACCTACAATGAGCAGTTCTTC.

This clone came up a few times. V and J are TRBV6-1 and TRBJ2-3; the D is unclear. The V gene lost 2 bases and the J gene lost 4 bases, with 13 bases spanning the gap. The CDR3 length is 15 residues. Germline CDR1 is MNHNS and CDR2 is SASEGT. The CDR3 DNA follows: TGTGCCAGCAGTGAAAATGGTGGCCCCTCAGATACGCAGTATTTT. This gives the protein CASSENGGPSDTQYF.

V and J are TRBV7-6 and TRBJ1-3; D is possibly TRBD1 (6 bases). CDR1 and CDR2 (germline): SGHVS, FNYEAQ. Trimming shortened V by 5 bases and J by 0 bases, and 14 bases separated the two germline ends. The CDR3 loop spans 16 amino acids. The CDR3 here is CASSPNTGSSGNTIYF. DNA of the CDR3: TGTGCCAGCAGCCCGAACACAGGGAGCTCTGGAAACACCATATATTTT.

The CDR3 sequence: CASSLAVSGYNEQFF. CDR3 nucleotides: TGTGCCAGCAGCTTAGCAGTTAGCGGGTACAATGAGCAGTTCTTC. The chain uses TRBV7-2 and TRBJ2-1; TRBD2 matches 7 bases. Germline V gene lookup returns CDR1 SGHTA and CDR2 FQGNSA. V lost 0 bases and J lost 4; bases outside the gene matches: 3. The CDR3 is made up of 15 amino acids.

The CDR3 DNA sequence: TGTGCCAGCAGCCCCCTCCTCTCTAGCACAGATACGCAGTATTTT. This gives the protein CASSPLLSSTDTQYF. V usage is TRBV7-9 and J usage is TRBJ2-3; no reliable D call. Trimming pared 5 bases from V and 0 bases from J, leaving 12 bases between. CDR3 length equals 15 residues. Germline CDR1 is SEHNR and CDR2 is FQNEAQ (reference sequence).

The chain recombines TRBV29-1 with TRBJ1-1, with D possibly TRBD1 on 5 matching bases. Germline assignment: CDR1 SQVTM and CDR2 ANQGSEA. V was clipped by 8 bases and J by 8 bases, with 15 bases between them. The CDR3 spans 11 residues. The CDR3 sequence: CSPHTQEEAFF. In DNA, the CDR3 is TGCAGCCCCCATACACAGGAGGAAGCTTTCTTT.

A few counts support this clone. The CDR3, as DNA: TGTGCCAGCAGCTCAGTTTGGGGCGGCGAGCAGTACTTC. Protein sequence: CASSSVWGGEQYF. The chain uses TRBV5-6 and TRBJ2-7, with D perhaps TRBD1 (5 bases). V lost 3 bases and J 6 bases, leaving 13 bases between the germline ends. The CDR3 is 13 amino acids. The germline V gene encodes CDR1 SGHDT and CDR2 YYEEEE.

This sequence joins TRBV29-1 and TRBJ2-2, with a tentative D call TRBD2 (5 bases). Germline V CDR1 and CDR2: SQVTM, ANQGSEA. V was shortened by 4 bases and J by 0 bases, with 6 bases between the two germline ends. This CDR3 is built from 13 residues. The CDR3 is CSVVLANTGELFF. CDR3 nucleotide sequence: TGCAGCGTTGTACTAGCGAACACCGGGGAGCTGTTTTTT.

This clone was counted once. The chain recombines TRBV29-1 with TRBJ2-2, with D unclear. V gave up 4 bases and J gave up 3 bases, with 12 bases separating them. The germline V gene encodes CDR1 SQVTM and CDR2 ANQGSEA. There are 14 residues in the CDR3. CDR3 amino acids: CSVVEDGYTGELFF. The CDR3 DNA is TGCAGCGTTGTAGAAGACGGGTACACCGGGGAGCTGTTTTTT.

Only one count was recorded for this clone. V and J are TRBV7-9 and TRBJ1-2; 8 bases map to TRBD1. The germline V gene has CDR1 SEHNR and CDR2 FQNEAQ (reference sequence). This CDR3 is 14 amino acids long. The ends lost 7 bases at V and 4 bases at J; junction bases unmatched: 8. The CDR3 here is CASTQGAGLYGYTF. CDR3 DNA: TGTGCCAGCACCCAGGGGGCGGGCCTCTATGGCTACACCTTC. Filled out from reference TRBV7-9 and TRBJ1-2, the complete variable domain reads DTGVSQNPRHKITKRGQNVTFRCDPISEHNRLYWYRQTLGQGPEFLTYFQNEAQLEKSRLLSDRFSAERPKGSFSTLEIQRTEQGDSAMYLCASTQGAGLYGYTFGSGTRLTVV.